Each of the 27 T cell receptor beta chains below was sequenced from the same sample in a study of response to subunit inactivated influenza vaccine. TCRdb reprocessed the RT-PCR reads with MiXCR, giving one entry per CDR3 protein. The sample consists of some 640,000 distinct CDR3 sequences, more than 11% of them appearing once. Specimen: PBMCs from blood, collected roughly 15 days before vaccination. The receptor source for this set is a man aged 50-59 years who received an inactivated influenza vaccine.

This clonotype was picked up many times. The chain joins TRBV5-1 to TRBJ2-3, with D perhaps TRBD1 (5 bases). The CDR3 sequence is 11 residues long. The V gene lost 7 bases and the J gene lost 8 bases, with 11 bases spanning the gap. CDR1 SGHRS and CDR2 YFSETQ come from the germline V gene. The CDR3 loop reads CASYFRGTQYF. Written as DNA, the CDR3 is TGCGCCAGCTATTTTAGGGGTACGCAGTATTTT.

The chain is built from TRBV28 and TRBJ2-1; maybe TRBD1 (6 bases). There are 18 residues in the CDR3. The germline gives CDR1 MDHEN, CDR2 SYDVKM. Trimming took 3 bases from V and 0 from J, leaving 18 bases between them. The CDR3 coding sequence is TGTGCCAGCAGTTTCGACAGGTTTCCTACCGGCTCCTACAATGAGCAGTTCTTC. It codes for CASSFDRFPTGSYNEQFF.

The V gene is TRBV14, the J gene TRBJ2-7; D perhaps matches TRBD2 (6 bases). The CDR3 runs to 15 residues. The germline CDR1 and CDR2 sequences are SGHDN and FVKESK. V lost 0 bases and J lost 7, with 16 bases in between. CDR3 protein: CASSQESGDWYEQYF. Written as DNA, the CDR3 is TGTGCCAGCAGCCAAGAGTCTGGGGACTGGTATGAGCAGTACTTC.

This clonotype appeared a few times. The chain uses TRBV20-1 and TRBJ1-2, with 9 positions matching TRBD1. The J segment lost 4 bases and the V segment lost 2 bases, leaving 8 bases of the junction unmatched. The germline CDR1 and CDR2 sequences are DFQATT and SNEGSKA (reference sequence). CDR3 length equals 15 residues. CDR3 region: CSARPTGGRVYGYTF. The CDR3 DNA reads as TGCAGTGCTAGACCTACAGGGGGCCGGGTCTATGGCTACACCTTC.

This clonotype was seen only a few times. The chain couples TRBV27 to TRBJ2-2; 9 bases are a match to TRBD2. Trimming took 5 bases from V and 5 from J; bases not matched to a gene: 6. CDR1 is MNHEY and CDR2 is SMNVEV in the germline V gene (reference sequence). CDR3 size: 15 residues. The CDR3 reads CASSTTGLATGELFF. The CDR3 DNA is TGTGCCAGCAGTACCACGGGACTAGCAACCGGGGAGCTGTTTTTT.

The chain uses TRBV10-3 and TRBJ2-7; D is tentatively TRBD1 or TRBD2 (5 bases each). Germline CDR1 and CDR2: ENHRY and SYGVKD. V was clipped by 6 bases and J by 7 bases, with 13 bases between them. The CDR3 has 12 residues. Written as DNA, the CDR3 is TGTGCCATCAGCCCGGGACGGCCGGAGCAGTACTTC. Encoded protein: CAISPGRPEQYF.

This chain connects TRBV6-2 or TRBV6-3 to TRBJ2-1; TRBD2 agrees at 9 bases. The V segment lost 2 bases and the J segment 7 bases; nucleotides outside the gene matches: 15. CDR1 is MNHEY and CDR2 is SVGEGT in the germline V gene. The length of the CDR3 is 18 residues. In DNA form, the CDR3 reads TGTGCCAGCAGTTACACACACCCCCCAGCGGGAGGACAAAATGAGCAGTTCTTC. It encodes CASSYTHPPAGGQNEQFF.

The chain uses TRBV28 and TRBJ2-1; D possibly corresponds to TRBD2 (6 bases). CDR3 length equals 16 residues. Germline assignment: CDR1 MDHEN and CDR2 SYDVKM. Trimming stripped 4 bases from V and 6 bases from J, with 19 bases between. CDR3 region: CASSSITPRGVNEQFF. CDR3 DNA sequence: TGTGCCAGCAGTTCCATTACCCCCCGCGGGGTCAATGAGCAGTTCTTC.

This clonotype has only a few counts. The chain couples TRBV6-1 to TRBJ1-2; no definite D call. Germline V gives CDR1 MNHNS, CDR2 SASEGT. CDR3 length: 14 residues. V gave up 5 bases and J gave up 5 bases, with 15 bases separating them. The CDR3 DNA reads as TGTGCCAGCAGTATGAGAGGCGCCGGGTATGGCTACACCTTC. It yields the protein CASSMRGAGYGYTF.

The chain joins TRBV27 to TRBJ2-7; a possible D gene is TRBD2 (5 bases). The V gene's germline CDR1 is MNHEY and CDR2 SMNVEV (reference sequence). Trimming left V 6 bases short and J 0 bases short, with 12 bases between. The CDR3 covers 14 residues. Here the CDR3 reads CASRADSSSYEQYF. The CDR3 DNA follows: TGTGCCAGCAGAGCGGACTCGAGCTCCTACGAGCAGTACTTC.

Concerning this clonotype itself: The junction departs from the called germline gene at one end, perhaps through a read error. The chain has TRBV20-1 and TRBJ2-3; perhaps TRBD1 as D (5 bases). This CDR3 spans 13 amino acids. CDR1 is DFQATT, CDR2 SNEGSKA, per germline (reference sequence). Here the CDR3 reads CCAREGREDTQYF. DNA of the CDR3: TGCTGTGCTAGAGAAGGCAGGGAAGATACGCAGTATTTT.

This clonotype showed up just a few times. This chain uses TRBV20-1 with TRBJ2-1; 12 bases are shared with TRBD2. The ends lost 2 bases at V and 7 bases at J; junction bases unmatched: 6. This CDR3 has 15 residues. Germline V gives CDR1 DFQATT, CDR2 SNEGSKA (reference sequence). The CDR3 DNA is TGCAGTGCTAGAAGGACTAGCGGGATGTGGAATGAGCAGTTCTTC. Its protein product is CSARRTSGMWNEQFF.

This clonotype was seen more than once but under ten times. The gene calls are TRBV5-1 and TRBJ2-5; 11 positions match TRBD2. Losses at the gene ends were 1 base for V and 5 bases for J; bases not matched to a gene: 7. CDR3 size: 16 residues. Per germline, CDR1 SGHRS and CDR2 YFSETQ. The CDR3 loop is CASSLNLPSGGETQYF. The CDR3 nucleotides read TGCGCCAGCAGCTTGAATCTTCCTAGCGGGGGGGAGACCCAGTACTTC.

This clonotype was seen more than once but under ten times. This chain uses TRBV29-1 with TRBJ2-7; D not certain. This CDR3 has 15 amino acids. Germline CDR1 is SQVTM and CDR2 is ANQGSEA. The germline V and J ends were trimmed by 6 bases and 0 bases, with 18 bases remaining between them. CDR3 nucleotides: TGCAGCGTCCAGGCTCTTGCGCAGAGCTCCTACGAGCAGTACTTC. The encoded protein is CSVQALAQSSYEQYF.

The chain couples TRBV5-1 to TRBJ2-3; D is unclear. Trimming left V 3 bases short and J 7 bases short, with 12 bases between. The germline V gene encodes CDR1 SGHRS and CDR2 YFSETQ. The CDR3 consists of 13 residues. CDR3 protein: CASSSPTQNTQYF. The CDR3 DNA follows: TGCGCCAGCAGCTCCCCTACCCAAAATACGCAGTATTTT.

The V and J genes are TRBV5-1 and TRBJ2-3; 9 nucleotides match TRBD2. The CDR3 consists of 17 residues. J gave up 1 base and V 0 bases, and 6 bases lay outside the gene matches. From germline, CDR1 is SGHRS and CDR2 YFSETQ. Written as DNA, the CDR3 is TGCGCCAGCAGCTTGGATACTGGGACTAGCCGCACAGATACGCAGTATTTT. Its translation is CASSLDTGTSRTDTQYF.

The V and J genes are TRBV29-1 and TRBJ2-1; D might be TRBD2 (6 bases). The CDR3 is 14 residues long. The germline V gene encodes CDR1 SQVTM and CDR2 ANQGSEA. V was trimmed by 3 bases and J by 6 bases, leaving 15 bases between them. CDR3 loop: CSVDSGLLPNEQFF. CDR3 nucleotides: TGCAGCGTTGATTCGGGACTTCTCCCCAATGAGCAGTTCTTC.

This rearrangement joins TRBV6-5 to TRBJ2-5, with unresolved D. The germline CDR1 and CDR2 sequences are MNHEY and SVGAGI. This CDR3 has 14 amino acids. Trimming stripped 0 bases from V and 5 bases from J, with 10 bases between. The CDR3 DNA reads as TGTGCCAGCAGTTACTCTATGCTATCCGAGACCCAGTACTTC. This sequence encodes CASSYSMLSETQYF.

There are a few counts of this clonotype. This chain links TRBV28 with TRBJ2-2, with D perhaps TRBD2 (5 bases). This CDR3 comprises 15 residues. Germline CDR1 and CDR2: MDHEN and SYDVKM. Deletions cut 2 bases from V and 6 bases from J, with 13 bases between. CDR3 region: CASSLEGSGAGELFF. CDR3 in DNA: TGTGCCAGCAGTTTAGAGGGTTCGGGCGCCGGGGAGCTGTTTTTT.

V gene TRBV5-1 combines with J gene TRBJ2-3; TRBD2 matches 7 bases. V lost 4 bases and J lost 3; bases outside the gene matches: 8. The CDR3 sequence is 15 residues long. Germline CDR1 is SGHRS and CDR2 is YFSETQ. The chain's CDR3 is CASSDVLGGTDTQYF. CDR3 DNA sequence: TGCGCCAGCAGCGACGTGTTGGGGGGGACAGATACGCAGTATTTT.

The chain is built from TRBV5-1 and TRBJ1-4; no firm D call. Germline V gene sequence: CDR1 SGHRS, CDR2 YFSETQ. The V end was cut by 0 bases, the J end by 4 bases, with 10 bases between. The CDR3 consists of 15 residues. CDR3 sequence reads: CASSLESKGNEKLFF. CDR3 in DNA: TGCGCCAGCAGCTTGGAGTCGAAGGGTAATGAAAAACTGTTTTTT.

As to this clonotype: One end of the junction varies from germline; a read error may be responsible. V usage is TRBV6-2 or TRBV6-3 and J usage is TRBJ1-1; D is unclear. This CDR3 contains 14 residues. Germline V gene data show CDR1 as MNHEY and CDR2 as SVGEGT. The CDR3 sequence: CASTYSYMNTEAFF. As DNA, the CDR3 is TGTGCCAGCACTTACAGTTACATGAACACTGAAGCTTTCTTT.

This clonotype showed up just a few times. The rearrangement uses TRBV4-2 and TRBJ2-7; 11 bases are a match to TRBD2. J gave up 4 bases and V 0 bases, and 11 bases lay outside the gene matches. Germline CDR1 and CDR2: LGHNA and YNFKEQ. The CDR3 sequence is 18 residues long. CDR3 sequence: CASSQDPMRGLAVYEQYF. As DNA, the CDR3 is TGTGCCAGCAGCCAAGACCCGATGAGGGGACTAGCGGTATACGAGCAGTACTTC.

This clonotype has a handful of counts. The V and J genes are TRBV5-1 and TRBJ2-2, with D possibly TRBD1 on 6 matching bases. The CDR3 has 13 amino acids. With 3 bases removed from V and 4 bases from J, the gap between germline ends came to 7 bases. From germline, CDR1 is SGHRS and CDR2 YFSETQ. The CDR3 sequence: CASSSDSTGELFF. CDR3 sequence (DNA): TGCGCCAGCAGCTCGGACAGCACCGGGGAGCTGTTTTTT.

This clonotype was seen only a few times. CDR3 in amino acids: CATSDFRLGGSNSPLHF. In DNA form, the CDR3 reads TGTGCCACCAGTGATTTCCGACTCGGGGGCTCGAATTCACCCCTCCACTTT. The genes are TRBV24-1 and TRBJ1-6; perhaps TRBD1 as D (6 bases). Per germline, CDR1 KGHDR and CDR2 SFDVKD. There are 17 residues in the CDR3. Trimming pared 1 base from V and 7 bases from J, leaving 16 bases between.

CDR3 sequence: CASSSNRGSDYEQYF. CDR3 bases: TGTGCCAGTAGTTCCAACAGGGGCTCCGACTACGAGCAGTACTTC. V gene TRBV19 combines with J gene TRBJ2-7, with 7 bases matching TRBD1. The CDR3 contains 15 residues. V lost 5 bases and J lost 3; bases outside the gene matches: 10. The V gene's germline CDR1 is LNHDA and CDR2 SQIVND (reference sequence).

This clonotype came up many times. This chain links TRBV28 with TRBJ2-3, with 7 positions matching TRBD1. Germline lookup yields CDR1 MDHEN and CDR2 SYDVKM. V shed 5 bases, J shed 2 bases, and the junction held 7 bases outside the gene matches. CDR3 length equals 15 residues. CDR3 sequence reads: CASSPIGQVTDTQYF. The CDR3 DNA follows: TGTGCCAGCAGTCCGATAGGACAGGTCACAGATACGCAGTATTTT.